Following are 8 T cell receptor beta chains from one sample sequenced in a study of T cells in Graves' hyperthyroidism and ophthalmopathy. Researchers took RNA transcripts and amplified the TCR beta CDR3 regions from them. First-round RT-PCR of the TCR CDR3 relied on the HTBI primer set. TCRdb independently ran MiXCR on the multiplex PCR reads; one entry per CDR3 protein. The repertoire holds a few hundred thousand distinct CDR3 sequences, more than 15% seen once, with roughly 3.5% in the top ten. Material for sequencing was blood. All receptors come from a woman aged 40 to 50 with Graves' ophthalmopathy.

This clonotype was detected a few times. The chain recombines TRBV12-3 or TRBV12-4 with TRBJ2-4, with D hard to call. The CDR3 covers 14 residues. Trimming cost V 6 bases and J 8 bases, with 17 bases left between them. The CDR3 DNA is TGTGCCAGCAGCGAGTTTCCCTTAGTGGACATTCAGTACTTC. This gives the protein CASSEFPLVDIQYF.

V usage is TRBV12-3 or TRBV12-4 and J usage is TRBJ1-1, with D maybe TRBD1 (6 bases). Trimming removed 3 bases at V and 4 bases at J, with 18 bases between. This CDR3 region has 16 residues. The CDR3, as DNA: TGTGCCAGCAGTTTGTTTTGGGGGGGGCCTGGCACTGAAGCTTTCTTT. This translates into CASSLFWGGPGTEAFF.

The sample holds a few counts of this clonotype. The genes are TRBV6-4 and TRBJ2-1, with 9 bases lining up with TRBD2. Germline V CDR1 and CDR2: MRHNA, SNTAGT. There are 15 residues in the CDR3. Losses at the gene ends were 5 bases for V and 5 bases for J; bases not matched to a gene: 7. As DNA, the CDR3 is TGTGCCAGCAGTATTCTAGCGGGGAATGACAATGAGCAGTTCTTC. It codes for CASSILAGNDNEQFF.

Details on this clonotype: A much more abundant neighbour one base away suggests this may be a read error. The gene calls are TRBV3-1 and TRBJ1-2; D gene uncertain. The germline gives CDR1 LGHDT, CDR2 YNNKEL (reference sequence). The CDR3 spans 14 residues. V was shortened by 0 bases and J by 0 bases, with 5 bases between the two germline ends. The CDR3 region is CASSQEGTNYGYTF. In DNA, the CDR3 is TGTGCCAGCAGCCAAGAGGGAACTAACTATGGCTACACCTTC.

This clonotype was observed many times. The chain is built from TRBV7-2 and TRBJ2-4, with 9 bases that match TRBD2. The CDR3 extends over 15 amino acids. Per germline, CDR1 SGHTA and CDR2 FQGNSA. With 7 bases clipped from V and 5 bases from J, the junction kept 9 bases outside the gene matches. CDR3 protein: CASNFAGGAQNIQYF. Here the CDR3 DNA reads TGTGCCAGCAACTTCGCGGGGGGGGCGCAAAACATTCAGTACTTC.

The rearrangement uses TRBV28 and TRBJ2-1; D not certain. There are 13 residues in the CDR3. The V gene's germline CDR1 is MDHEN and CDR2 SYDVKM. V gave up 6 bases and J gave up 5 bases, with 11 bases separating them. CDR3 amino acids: CASRSLGDNEQFF. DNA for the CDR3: TGTGCCAGCAGGTCCCTAGGTGACAATGAGCAGTTCTTC.

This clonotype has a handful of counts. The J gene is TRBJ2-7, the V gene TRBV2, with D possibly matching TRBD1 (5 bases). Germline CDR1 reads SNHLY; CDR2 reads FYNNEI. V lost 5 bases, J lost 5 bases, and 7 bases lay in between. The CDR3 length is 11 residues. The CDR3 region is CASSNRHEQYF. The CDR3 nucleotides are TGTGCCAGCAGTAACAGGCACGAGCAGTACTTC.

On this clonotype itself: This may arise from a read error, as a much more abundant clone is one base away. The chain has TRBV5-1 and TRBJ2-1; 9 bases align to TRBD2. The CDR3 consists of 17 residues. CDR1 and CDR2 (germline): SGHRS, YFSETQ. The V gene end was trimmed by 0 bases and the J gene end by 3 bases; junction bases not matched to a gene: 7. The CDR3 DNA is TGCGCCAGCAGCTTGGCGTCAGGAGCGGGGGGCTACAATGAGCAGTTCTTC. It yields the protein CASSLASGAGGYNEQFF.